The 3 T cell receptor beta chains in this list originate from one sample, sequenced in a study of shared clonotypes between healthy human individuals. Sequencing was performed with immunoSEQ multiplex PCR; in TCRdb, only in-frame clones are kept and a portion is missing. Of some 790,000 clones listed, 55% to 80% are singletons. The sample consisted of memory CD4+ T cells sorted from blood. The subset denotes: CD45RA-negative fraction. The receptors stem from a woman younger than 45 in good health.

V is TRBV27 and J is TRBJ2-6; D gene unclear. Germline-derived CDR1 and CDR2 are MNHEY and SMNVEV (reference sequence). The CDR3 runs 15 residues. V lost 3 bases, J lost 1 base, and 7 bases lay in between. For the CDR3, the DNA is TGTGCCAGCAGTTTTTCGAGATCTGGGGCCAACGTCCTGACTTTC. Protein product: CASSFSRSGANVLTF.

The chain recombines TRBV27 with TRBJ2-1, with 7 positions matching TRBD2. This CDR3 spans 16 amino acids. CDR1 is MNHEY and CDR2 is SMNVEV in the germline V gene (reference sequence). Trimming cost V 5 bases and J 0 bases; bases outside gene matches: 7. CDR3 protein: CASSRLGGSSYNEQFF. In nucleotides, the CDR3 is TGTGCCAGCAGTAGGCTTGGCGGGAGCTCCTACAATGAGCAGTTCTTC.

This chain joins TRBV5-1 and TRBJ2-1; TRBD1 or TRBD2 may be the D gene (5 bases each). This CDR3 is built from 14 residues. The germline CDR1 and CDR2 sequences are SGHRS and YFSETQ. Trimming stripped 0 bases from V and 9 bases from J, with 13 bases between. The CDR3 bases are TGCGCCAGCAGCTTGGTCGCCTCCGGGACTGAGCAGTTCTTC. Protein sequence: CASSLVASGTEQFF. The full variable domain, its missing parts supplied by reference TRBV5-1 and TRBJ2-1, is KAGVTQTPRYLIKTRGQQVTLSCSPISGHRSVSWYQQTPGQGLQFLFEYFSETQRNKGNFPGRFSGRQFSNSRSEMNVSTLELGDSALYLCASSLVASGTEQFFGPGTRLTVL.